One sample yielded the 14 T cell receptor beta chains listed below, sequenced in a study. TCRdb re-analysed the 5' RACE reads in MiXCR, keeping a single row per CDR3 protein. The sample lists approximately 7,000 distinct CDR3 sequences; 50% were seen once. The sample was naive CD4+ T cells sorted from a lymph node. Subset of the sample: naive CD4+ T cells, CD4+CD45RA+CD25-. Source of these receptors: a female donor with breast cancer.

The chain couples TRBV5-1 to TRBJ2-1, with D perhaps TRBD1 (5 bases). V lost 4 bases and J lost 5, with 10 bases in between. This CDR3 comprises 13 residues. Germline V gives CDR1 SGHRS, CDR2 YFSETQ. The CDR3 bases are TGCGCCAGCAGCCCCTGGGGCGACAATGAGCAGTTCTTC. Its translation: CASSPWGDNEQFF. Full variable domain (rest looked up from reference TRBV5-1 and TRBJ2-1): KAGVTQTPRYLIKTRGQQVTLSCSPISGHRSVSWYQQTPGQGLQFLFEYFSETQRNKGNFPGRFSGRQFSNSRSEMNVSTLELGDSALYLCASSPWGDNEQFFGPGTRLTVL.

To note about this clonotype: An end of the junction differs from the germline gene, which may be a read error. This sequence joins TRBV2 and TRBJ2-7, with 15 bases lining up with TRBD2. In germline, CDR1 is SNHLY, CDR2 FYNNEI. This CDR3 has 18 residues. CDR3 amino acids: CASSVPGLAGGSTYEQYF. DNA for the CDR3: TGCGCCAGCAGTGTCCCCGGACTAGCGGGAGGGTCCACCTACGAGCAGTACTTC.

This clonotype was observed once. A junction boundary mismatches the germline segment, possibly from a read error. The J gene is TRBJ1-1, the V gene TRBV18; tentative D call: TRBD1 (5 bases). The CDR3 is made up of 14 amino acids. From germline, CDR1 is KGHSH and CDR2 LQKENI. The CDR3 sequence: CASSPLSRETEASF. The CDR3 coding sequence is TGTGCCAGCTCACCACTCTCCAGGGAGACTGAAGCTTCCTTT. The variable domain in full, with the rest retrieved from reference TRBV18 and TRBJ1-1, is NAGVMQNPRHLVRRRGQEARLRCSPMKGHSHVYWYRQLPEEGLKFMVYLQKENIIDESGMPKERFSAEFPKEGPSILRIQQVVRGDSAAYFCASSPLSRETEASFGQGTRLTVV.

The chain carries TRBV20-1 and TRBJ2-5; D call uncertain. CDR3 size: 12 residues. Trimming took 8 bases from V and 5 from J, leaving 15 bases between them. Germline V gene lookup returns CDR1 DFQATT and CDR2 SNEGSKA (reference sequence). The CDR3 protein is CSPLWHTETQYF. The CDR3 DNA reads TGCAGTCCTCTTTGGCATACGGAGACCCAGTACTTC.

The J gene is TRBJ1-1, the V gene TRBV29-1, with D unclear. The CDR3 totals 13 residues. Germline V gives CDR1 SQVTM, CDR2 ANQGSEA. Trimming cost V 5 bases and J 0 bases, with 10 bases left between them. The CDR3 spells CSVFHSLNTEAFF. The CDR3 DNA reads TGCAGCGTTTTTCACAGCCTGAACACTGAAGCTTTCTTT.

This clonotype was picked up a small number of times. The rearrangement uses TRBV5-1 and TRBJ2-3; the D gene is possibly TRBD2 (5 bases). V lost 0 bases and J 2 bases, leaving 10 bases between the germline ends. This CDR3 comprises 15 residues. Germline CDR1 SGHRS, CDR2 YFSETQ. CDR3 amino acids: CASSLGTSATDTQYF. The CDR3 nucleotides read TGCGCCAGCAGCTTGGGTACTAGTGCCACAGATACGCAGTATTTT.

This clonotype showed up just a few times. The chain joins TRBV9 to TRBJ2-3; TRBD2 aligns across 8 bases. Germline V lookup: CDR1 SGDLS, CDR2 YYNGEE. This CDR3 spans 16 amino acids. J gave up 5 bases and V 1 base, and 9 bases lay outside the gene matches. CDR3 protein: CASSVSGGTLRDTQYF. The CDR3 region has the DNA TGTGCCAGCAGCGTAAGCGGGGGCACCCTGAGAGATACGCAGTATTTT.

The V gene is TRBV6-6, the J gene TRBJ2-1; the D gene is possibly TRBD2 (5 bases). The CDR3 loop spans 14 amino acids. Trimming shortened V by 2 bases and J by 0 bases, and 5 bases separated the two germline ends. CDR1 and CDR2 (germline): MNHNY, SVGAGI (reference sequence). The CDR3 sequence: CASSYTSSYNEQFF. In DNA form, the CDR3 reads TGTGCCAGCAGTTACACTAGCTCCTACAATGAGCAGTTCTTC.

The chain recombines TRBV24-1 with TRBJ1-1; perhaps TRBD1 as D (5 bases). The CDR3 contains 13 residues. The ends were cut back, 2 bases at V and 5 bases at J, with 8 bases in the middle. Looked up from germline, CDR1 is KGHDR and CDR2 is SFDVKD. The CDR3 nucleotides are TGTGCCACCAGTGATTCAGGGAGAACTGAAGCTTTCTTT. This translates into CATSDSGRTEAFF.

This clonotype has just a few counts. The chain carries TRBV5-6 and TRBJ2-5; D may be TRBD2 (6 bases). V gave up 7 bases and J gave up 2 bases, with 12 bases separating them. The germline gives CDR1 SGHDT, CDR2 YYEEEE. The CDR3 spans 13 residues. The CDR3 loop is CASGISGQETQYF. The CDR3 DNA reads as TGTGCCAGCGGAATTAGCGGACAAGAGACCCAGTACTTC.

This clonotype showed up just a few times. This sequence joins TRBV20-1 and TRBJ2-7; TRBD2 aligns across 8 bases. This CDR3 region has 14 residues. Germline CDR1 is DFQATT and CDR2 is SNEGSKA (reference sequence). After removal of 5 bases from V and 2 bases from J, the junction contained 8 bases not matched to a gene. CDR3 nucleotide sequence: TGCAGTGCTTCCAGCGGGAGTTACACCTACGAGCAGTACTTC. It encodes CSASSGSYTYEQYF.

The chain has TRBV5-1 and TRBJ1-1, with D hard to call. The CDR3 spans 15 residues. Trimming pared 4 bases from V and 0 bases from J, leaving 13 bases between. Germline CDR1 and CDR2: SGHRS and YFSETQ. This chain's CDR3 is CASSLFGQLNTEAFF. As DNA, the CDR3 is TGCGCCAGCAGCCTTTTCGGTCAGCTGAACACTGAAGCTTTCTTT.

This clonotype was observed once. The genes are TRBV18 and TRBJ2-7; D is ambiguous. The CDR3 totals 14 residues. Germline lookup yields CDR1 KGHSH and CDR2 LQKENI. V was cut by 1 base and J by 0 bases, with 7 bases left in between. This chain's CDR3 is CASSPRANSYEQYF. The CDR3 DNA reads TGTGCCAGCTCACCACGGGCCAACTCCTACGAGCAGTACTTC.

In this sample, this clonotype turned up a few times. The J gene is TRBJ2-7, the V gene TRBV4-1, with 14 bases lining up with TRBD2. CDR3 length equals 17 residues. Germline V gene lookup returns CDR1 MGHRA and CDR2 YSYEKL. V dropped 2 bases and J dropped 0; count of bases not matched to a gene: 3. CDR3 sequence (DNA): TGCGCCAGCAGCCAACCCGGGACTAGCGGGAGCTCCTACGAGCAGTACTTC. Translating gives CASSQPGTSGSSYEQYF.